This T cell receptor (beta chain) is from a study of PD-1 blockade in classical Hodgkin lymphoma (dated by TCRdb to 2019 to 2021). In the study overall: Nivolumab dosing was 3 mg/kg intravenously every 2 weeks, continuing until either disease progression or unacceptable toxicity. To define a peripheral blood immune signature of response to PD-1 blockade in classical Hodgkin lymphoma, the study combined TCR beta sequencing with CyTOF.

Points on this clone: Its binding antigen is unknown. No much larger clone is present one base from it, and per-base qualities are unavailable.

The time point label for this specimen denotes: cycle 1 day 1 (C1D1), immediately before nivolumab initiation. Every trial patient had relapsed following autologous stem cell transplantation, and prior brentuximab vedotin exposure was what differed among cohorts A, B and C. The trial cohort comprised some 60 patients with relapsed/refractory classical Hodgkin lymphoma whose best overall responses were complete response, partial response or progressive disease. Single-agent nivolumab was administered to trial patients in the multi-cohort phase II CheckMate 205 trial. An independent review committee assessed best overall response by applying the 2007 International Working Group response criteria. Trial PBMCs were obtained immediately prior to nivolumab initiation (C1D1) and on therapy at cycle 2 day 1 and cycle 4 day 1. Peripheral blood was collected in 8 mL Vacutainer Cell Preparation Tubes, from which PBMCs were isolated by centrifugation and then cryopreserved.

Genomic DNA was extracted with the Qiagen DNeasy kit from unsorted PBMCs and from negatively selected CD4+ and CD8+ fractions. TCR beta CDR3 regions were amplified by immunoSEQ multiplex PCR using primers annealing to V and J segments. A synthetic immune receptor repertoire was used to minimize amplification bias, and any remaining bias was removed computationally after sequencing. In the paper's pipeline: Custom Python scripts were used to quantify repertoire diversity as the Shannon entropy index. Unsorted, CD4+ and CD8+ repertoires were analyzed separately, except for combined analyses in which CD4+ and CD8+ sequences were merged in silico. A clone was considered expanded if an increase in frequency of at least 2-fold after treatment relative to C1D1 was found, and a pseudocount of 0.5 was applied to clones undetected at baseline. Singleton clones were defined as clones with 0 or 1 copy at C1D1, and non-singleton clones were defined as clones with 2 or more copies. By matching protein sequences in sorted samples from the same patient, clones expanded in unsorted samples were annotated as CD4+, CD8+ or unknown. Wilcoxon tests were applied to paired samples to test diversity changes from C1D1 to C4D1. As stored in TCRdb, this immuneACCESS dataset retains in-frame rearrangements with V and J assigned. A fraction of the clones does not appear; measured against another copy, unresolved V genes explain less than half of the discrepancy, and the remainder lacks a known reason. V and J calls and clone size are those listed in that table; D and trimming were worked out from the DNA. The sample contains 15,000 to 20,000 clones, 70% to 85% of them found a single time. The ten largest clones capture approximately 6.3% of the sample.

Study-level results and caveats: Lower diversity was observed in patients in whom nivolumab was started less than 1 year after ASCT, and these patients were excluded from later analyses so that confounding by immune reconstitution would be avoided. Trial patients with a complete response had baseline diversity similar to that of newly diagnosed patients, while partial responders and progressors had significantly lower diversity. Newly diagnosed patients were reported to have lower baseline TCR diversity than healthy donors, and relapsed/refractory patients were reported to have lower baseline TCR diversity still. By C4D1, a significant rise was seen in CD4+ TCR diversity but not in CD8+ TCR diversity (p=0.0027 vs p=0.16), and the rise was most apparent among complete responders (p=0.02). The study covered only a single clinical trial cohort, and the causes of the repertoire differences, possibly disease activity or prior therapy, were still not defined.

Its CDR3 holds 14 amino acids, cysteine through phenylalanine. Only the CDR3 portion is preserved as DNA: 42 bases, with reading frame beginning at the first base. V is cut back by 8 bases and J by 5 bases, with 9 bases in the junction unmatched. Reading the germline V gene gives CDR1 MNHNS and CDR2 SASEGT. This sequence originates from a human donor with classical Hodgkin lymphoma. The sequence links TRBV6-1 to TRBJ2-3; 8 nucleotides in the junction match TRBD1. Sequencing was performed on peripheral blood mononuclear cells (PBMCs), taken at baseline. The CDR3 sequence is CASSEDRVGDTQYF. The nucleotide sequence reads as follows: TGTGCCAGCTCAGAGGACAGGGTGGGAGATACGCAGTATTTT.